This T cell receptor beta chain is from a study of a mutant IDH1 vaccine in newly diagnosed glioma. A single count supports this clone. Its antigen is still unknown. The CDR3 loop spans 15 amino acids. The trim removed 4 bases at V and 5 bases at J, leaving 8 bases unmatched. CDR1 is SGHTA, CDR2 FQGNSA, per germline. The time point was: week 35, safety follow-up. Alongside topical imiquimod, each dose of vaccine comprised 300 ug of mutant IDH1 20-mer peptide. Vaccinations, eight in total, occurred in weeks 1, 3, 5, 7, 11, 15, 19, 23. Clones were sequenced by immunoSEQ multiplex PCR, and TCRdb holds only the in-frame ones, with some missing. The data contain 45,000 to 55,000 clones, around four fifths of them singletons.

This TCR came from a man aged 40-49 years with glioma. Sequencing was performed on PBMCs, taken from a glioma patient whose treatment included an IDH1 peptide vaccine. The chain uses TRBV7-2 and TRBJ1-5, with TRBD1 identical over 7 bases. The CDR3 loop reads CASSWTGATYQPQHF. The CDR3, as DNA: TGTGCCAGCAGCTGGACAGGAGCAACTTATCAGCCCCAGCATTTT. The full variable domain, completed using reference TRBV7-2 and TRBJ1-5, is GAGVSQSPSNKVTEKGKDVELRCDPISGHTALYWYRQSLGQGLEFLIYFQGNSAPDKSGLPSDRFSAERTGGSVSTLTIQRTQQEDSAVYLCASSWTGATYQPQHFGDGTRLSIL.